The entry that follows covers one T cell receptor (beta chain) sequence. This specimen comes from a study of blood T cell repertoires in COVID-19. Trimming shortened V by 3 bases and J by 3 bases, and 15 bases separated the two germline ends. CDR3 length equals 15 residues. Germline V gene sequence: CDR1 SGDLS, CDR2 YYNGEE. TCRdb keeps only in-frame clones here, not all; method: immunoSEQ multiplex PCR. The sample records about 120,000 clones, about 80% being singletons. The receptor's source is a man aged 55 to 70 with active or convalescent COVID-19. Sequences were obtained from peripheral blood. V gene TRBV9 combines with J gene TRBJ1-1; a weak D match, TRBD1 (6 bases). The CDR3 sequence: CASSAQGRGHTEAFF. The CDR3 DNA reads as TGTGCCAGCAGCGCCCAGGGGCGGGGGCACACTGAAGCTTTCTTT.